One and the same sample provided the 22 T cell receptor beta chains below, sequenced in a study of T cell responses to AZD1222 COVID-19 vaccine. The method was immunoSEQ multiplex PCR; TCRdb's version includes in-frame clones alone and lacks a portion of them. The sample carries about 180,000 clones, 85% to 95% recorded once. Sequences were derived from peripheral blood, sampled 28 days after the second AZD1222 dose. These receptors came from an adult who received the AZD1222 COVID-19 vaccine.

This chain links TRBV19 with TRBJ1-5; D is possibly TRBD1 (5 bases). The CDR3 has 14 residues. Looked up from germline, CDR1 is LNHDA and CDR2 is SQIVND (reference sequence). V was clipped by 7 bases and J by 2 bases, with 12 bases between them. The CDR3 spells CASTAGTGNQPQHF. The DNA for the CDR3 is TGTGCCAGTACGGCAGGGACTGGCAATCAGCCCCAGCATTTT.

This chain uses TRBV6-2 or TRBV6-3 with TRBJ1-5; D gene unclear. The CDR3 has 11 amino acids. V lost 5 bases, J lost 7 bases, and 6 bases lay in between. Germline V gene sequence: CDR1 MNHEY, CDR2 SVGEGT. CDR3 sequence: CASSLNQPQHF. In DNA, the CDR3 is TGTGCCAGCAGTCTAAACCAGCCCCAGCATTTT.

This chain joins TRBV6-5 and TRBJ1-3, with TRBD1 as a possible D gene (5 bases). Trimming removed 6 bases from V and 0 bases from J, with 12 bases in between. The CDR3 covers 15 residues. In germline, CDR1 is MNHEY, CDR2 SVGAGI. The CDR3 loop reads CASRHQQDSGNTIYF. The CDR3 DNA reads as TGTGCCAGCAGACACCAACAGGACTCTGGAAACACCATATATTTT.

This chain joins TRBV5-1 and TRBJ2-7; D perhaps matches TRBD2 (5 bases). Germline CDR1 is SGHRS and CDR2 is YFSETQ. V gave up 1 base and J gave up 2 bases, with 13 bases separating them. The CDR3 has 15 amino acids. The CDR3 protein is CASSLFRTQAYEQYF. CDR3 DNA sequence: TGCGCCAGCAGCTTGTTCAGGACTCAAGCCTACGAGCAGTACTTC.

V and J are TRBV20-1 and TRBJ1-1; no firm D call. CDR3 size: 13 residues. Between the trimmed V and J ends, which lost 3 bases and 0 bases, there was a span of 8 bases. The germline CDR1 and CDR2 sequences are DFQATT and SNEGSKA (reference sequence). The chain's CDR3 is CSASGRMNTEAFF. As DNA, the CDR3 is TGCAGTGCTAGTGGCAGAATGAACACTGAAGCTTTCTTT.

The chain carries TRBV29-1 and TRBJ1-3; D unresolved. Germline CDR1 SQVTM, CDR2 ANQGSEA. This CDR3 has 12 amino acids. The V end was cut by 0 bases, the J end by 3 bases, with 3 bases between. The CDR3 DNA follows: TGCAGCGTTGAAGAAAATGGAAACACCATATATTTT. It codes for CSVEENGNTIYF.

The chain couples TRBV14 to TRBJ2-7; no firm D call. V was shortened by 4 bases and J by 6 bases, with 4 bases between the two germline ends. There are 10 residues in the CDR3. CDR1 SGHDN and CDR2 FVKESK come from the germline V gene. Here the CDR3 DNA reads TGTGCCAGCAGCCCCTCCGAGCAGTACTTC. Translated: CASSPSEQYF.

CDR3: CAWGALAIYF. For the CDR3, the DNA is TGTGCCTGGGGCGCCCTCGCCATATATTTT. The chain is built from TRBV30 and TRBJ1-3; no clear D. Germline CDR1 GTSNPN, CDR2 SVGIG (reference sequence). V was clipped by 5 bases and J by 11 bases, with 10 bases between them. The CDR3 runs to 10 residues.

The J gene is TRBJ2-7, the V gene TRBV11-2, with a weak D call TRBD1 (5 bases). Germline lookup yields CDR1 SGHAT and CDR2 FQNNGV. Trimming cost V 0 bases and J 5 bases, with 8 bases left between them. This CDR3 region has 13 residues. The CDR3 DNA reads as TGTGCCAGCAGCTTAGAACAGGTCCACGAGCAGTACTTC. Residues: CASSLEQVHEQYF.

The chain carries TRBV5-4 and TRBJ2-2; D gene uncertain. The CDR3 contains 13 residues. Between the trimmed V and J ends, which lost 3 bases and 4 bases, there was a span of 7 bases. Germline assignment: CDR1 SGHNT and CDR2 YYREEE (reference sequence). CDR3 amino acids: CASSYSRTGELFF. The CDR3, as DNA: TGTGCCAGCAGCTACTCCCGCACCGGGGAGCTGTTTTTT.

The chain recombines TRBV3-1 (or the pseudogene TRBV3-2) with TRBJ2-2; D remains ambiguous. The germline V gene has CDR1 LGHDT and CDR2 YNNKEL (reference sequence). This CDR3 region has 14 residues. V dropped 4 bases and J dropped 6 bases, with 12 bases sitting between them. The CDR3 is CASSPPIGPGELFF. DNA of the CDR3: TGTGCCAGCAGCCCACCTATCGGGCCCGGGGAGCTGTTTTTT.

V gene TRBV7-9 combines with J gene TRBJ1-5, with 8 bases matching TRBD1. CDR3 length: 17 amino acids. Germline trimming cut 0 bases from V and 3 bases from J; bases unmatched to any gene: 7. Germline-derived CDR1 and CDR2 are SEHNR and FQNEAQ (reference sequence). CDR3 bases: TGTGCCAGCAGCTTAGCGCGCGGGACAGGATACAATCAGCCCCAGCATTTT. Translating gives CASSLARGTGYNQPQHF.

The CDR3 here is CASSLGQDSPLHF. CDR3 sequence (DNA): TGCGCCAGCAGCTTGGGGCAGGATTCACCCCTCCACTTT. The V gene is TRBV5-1, the J gene TRBJ1-6; D is unclear. Germline V gene lookup returns CDR1 SGHRS and CDR2 YFSETQ. V was pared by 0 bases and J by 8 bases, with 6 bases between. CDR3 length: 13 residues.

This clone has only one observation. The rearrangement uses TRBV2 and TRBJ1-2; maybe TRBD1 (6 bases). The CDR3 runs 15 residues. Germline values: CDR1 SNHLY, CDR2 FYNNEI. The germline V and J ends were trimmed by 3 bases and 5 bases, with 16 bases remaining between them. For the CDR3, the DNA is TGTGCCAGCAGTGAGGCCGGGAACCAGGGGTATGGCTACACCTTC. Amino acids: CASSEAGNQGYGYTF.

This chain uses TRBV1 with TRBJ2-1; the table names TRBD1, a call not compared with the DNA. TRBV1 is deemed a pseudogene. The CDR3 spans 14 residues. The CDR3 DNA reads TGCACCAGCAGCCACACAGGGGGCTACAATGAGCAGTTCTTC. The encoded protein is CTSSHTGGYNEQFF.

Here the CDR3 DNA reads TGTGCCAGCAGCGAGCCTTTGGGCGGGGGGCACACCGGGGAGCTGTTTTTT. This codes for CASSEPLGGGHTGELFF. This sequence joins TRBV7-2 and TRBJ2-2; 8 bases fit TRBD2. CDR1 is SGHTA and CDR2 is FQGNSA in the germline V gene. This CDR3 spans 17 amino acids. V gave up 5 bases and J gave up 3 bases; unmatched junction bases: 11.

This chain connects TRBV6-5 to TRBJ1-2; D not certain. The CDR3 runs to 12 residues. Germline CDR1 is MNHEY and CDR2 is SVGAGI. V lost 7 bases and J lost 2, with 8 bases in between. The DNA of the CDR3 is TGTGCCAGCATTAGGGTGAACTATGGCTACACCTTC. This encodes CASIRVNYGYTF.

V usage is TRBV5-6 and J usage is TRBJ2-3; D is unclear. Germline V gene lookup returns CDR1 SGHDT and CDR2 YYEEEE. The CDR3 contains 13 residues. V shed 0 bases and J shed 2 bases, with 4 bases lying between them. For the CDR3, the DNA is TGTGCCAGCAGCTTGGTTTCCACAGATACGCAGTATTTT. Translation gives CASSLVSTDTQYF.

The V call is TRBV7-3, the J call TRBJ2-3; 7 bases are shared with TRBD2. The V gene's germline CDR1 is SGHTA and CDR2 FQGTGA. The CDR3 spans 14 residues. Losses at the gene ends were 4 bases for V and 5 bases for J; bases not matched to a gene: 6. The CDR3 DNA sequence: TGTGCCAGCAGCTCAGGGAGGGCGGAAGATACGCAGTATTTT. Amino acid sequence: CASSSGRAEDTQYF.

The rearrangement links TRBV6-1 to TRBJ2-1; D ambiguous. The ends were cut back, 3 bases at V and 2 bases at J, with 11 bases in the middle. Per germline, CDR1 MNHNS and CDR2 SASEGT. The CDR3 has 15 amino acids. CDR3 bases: TGTGCCAGCAGTGACAGGCCCGAAGCCTACAATGAGCAGTTCTTC. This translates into CASSDRPEAYNEQFF.

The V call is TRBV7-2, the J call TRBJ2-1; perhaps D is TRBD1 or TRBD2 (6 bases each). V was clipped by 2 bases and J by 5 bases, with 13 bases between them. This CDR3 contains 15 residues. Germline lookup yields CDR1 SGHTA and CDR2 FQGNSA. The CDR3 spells CASSLPRRGHNEQFF. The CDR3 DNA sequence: TGTGCCAGCAGCTTACCCCGCCGGGGGCACAATGAGCAGTTCTTC.

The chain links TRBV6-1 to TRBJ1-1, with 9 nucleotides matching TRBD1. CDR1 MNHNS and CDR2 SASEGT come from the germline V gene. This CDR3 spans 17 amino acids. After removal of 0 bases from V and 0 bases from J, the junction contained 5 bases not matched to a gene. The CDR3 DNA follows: TGTGCCAGCAGTGAAGCGATAGGACAGGGGCTGAACACTGAAGCTTTCTTT. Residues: CASSEAIGQGLNTEAFF.